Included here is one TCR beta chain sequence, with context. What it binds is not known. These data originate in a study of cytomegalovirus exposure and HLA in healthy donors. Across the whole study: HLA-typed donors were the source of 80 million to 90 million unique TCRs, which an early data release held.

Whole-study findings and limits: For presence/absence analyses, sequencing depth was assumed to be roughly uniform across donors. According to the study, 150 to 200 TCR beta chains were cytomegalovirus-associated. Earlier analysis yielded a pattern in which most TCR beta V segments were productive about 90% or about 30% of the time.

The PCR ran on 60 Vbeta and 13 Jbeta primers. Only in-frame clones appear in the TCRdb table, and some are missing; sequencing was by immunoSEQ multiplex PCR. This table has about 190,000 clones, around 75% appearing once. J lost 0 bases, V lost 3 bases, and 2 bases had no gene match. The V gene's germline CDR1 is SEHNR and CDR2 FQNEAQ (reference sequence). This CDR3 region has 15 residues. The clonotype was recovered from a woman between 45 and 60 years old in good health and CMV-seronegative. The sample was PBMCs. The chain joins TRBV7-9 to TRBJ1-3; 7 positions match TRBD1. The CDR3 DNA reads TGTGCCAGCAGCTTCAGGGGGAGCTCTGGAAACACCATATATTTT. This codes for CASSFRGSSGNTIYF.